This T cell receptor (beta chain) was documented in a study of blood T cells in healthy people across ages. Per sample, no less than 5 micrograms of total RNA were extracted. The CDR3 consists of 19 residues. J lost 0 bases, V lost 2 bases, and 12 bases had no gene match. General study findings and limits: Long-lived donors exceeded aged donors in naive CD4+ cells and diversity.

Combining a sample-barcoded 5' primer with a J-beta primer mix, a second PCR ran for about 6 to 12 cycles. Each cDNA molecule carried a tag from a template-switch adaptor that contained 12 random nucleotides. Every sample returned 2.5 million or more CDR3-containing paired-end reads. One entry per CDR3 protein results from TCRdb running MiXCR on the 5' RACE reads. The data contain 750,000 to 950,000 distinct CDR3 sequences, about 55% of them seen just once; the ten biggest clones take up around 41%. On this clonotype: Its target is not known.

The rearrangement joins TRBV12-3 or TRBV12-4 to TRBJ2-4, with 8 nucleotides matching TRBD2. This clonotype was obtained from an elderly man in good health. Sequencing used blood. As DNA, the CDR3 is TGTGCCAGCAGTTTACTGGCGGGGGGTCATAAACTAGCCAAAAACATTCAGTACTTC. Encoded protein: CASSLLAGGHKLAKNIQYF.